Listed below are T cell receptor beta chains from one sample, sequenced in a study of a mutant IDH1 vaccine in newly diagnosed glioma. Antigen specificity for these receptors is unknown. Produced via immunoSEQ multiplex PCR; TCRdb's table is partial and in-frame only. The table lists around 52,000 clones, approximately 90% of them singletons, with approximately 4.3% in the top ten. The sample was PBMCs, taken from a glioma patient whose treatment included an IDH1 peptide vaccine. The receptors were sampled from a woman between 40 and 55 years old with glioma. Both conserved end residues are part of each CDR3. Fields, in order: V gene, J gene, clone size, D gene, CDR3 protein, CDR3 DNA. A D gene is named only where the DNA matches it firmly. Some rows have no size entry. The others give once, few or many, or a class for an expanded clone.

TRBV29-1	TRBJ1-2	-	-	CSVGSGPRSTF	TGCAGCGTTGGGAGTGGACCGAGGTCTACCTTC
TRBV27	TRBJ1-6	-	TRBD1	CASAPPRTQGVGFNSPLHF	TGTGCCAGCGCTCCGCCAAGAACACAGGGGGTAGGGTTCAATTCACCCCTCCACTTT
TRBV6-6	TRBJ2-1	-	-	CATDASSYNEQFF	TGTGCCACCGACGCGAGCTCCTACAATGAGCAGTTCTTC
TRBV19	TRBJ1-1	-	-	CASSIAGGVNTEAFF	TGTGCCAGTAGTATTGCTGGGGGGGTGAACACTGAAGCTTTCTTT
TRBV7-8	TRBJ2-7	-	-	CASSPSSYEQYF	TGTGCCAGCAGCCCATCTTCCTACGAGCAGTACTTC
TRBV28	TRBJ2-7	-	TRBD1	CASSGDRAFSYEQYF	TGTGCCAGCAGTGGGGACAGGGCCTTCTCCTACGAGCAGTACTTC
TRBV14	TRBJ2-7	-	-	CASSQDLGFEQYF	TGTGCCAGCAGCCAAGATCTAGGCTTCGAGCAGTACTTC
TRBV4-3	TRBJ1-1	-	-	CASSLRGQITTEAFF	TGCGCCAGCAGCCTAAGAGGACAGATCACCACTGAAGCTTTCTTT
TRBV4-2	TRBJ2-1	-	-	CASNQHGQQFF	TGTGCCAGCAACCAACACGGGCAGCAGTTCTTC
TRBV5-1	TRBJ2-3	-	TRBD2	CASVLSGLAGGGDTQYF	TGCGCCAGCGTGCTTTCGGGACTAGCGGGAGGCGGAGATACGCAGTATTTT
TRBV7-7	TRBJ2-3	-	TRBD2	CASSLRGDRTDTQYF	TGTGCTAGCAGCTTACGGGGGGATCGCACAGATACGCAGTATTTT
TRBV5-4	TRBJ1-3	few	TRBD1	CASSFRDRGSGNTIYF	TGTGCCAGCAGCTTCCGGGACAGGGGCTCTGGAAACACCATATATTTT
TRBV6-5	TRBJ2-7	-	-	CASRRGPGLSYEQYF	TGTGCCAGCAGGCGCGGGCCGGGTTTGTCCTACGAGCAGTACTTC
TRBV4-3	TRBJ1-6	-	TRBD1	CASSRDREESPLHF	TGCGCCAGCAGCCGAGACAGGGAGGAATCACCCCTCCACTTT
TRBV7-6	TRBJ1-1	-	-	CASSLGGLDTEAFF	TGTGCCAGCAGCTTAGGGGGCCTGGACACTGAAGCTTTCTTT
TRBV9	TRBJ2-3	-	TRBD2	CASSAGGVWTDTQYF	TGTGCCAGCAGCGCTGGGGGGGTTTGGACAGATACGCAGTATTTT